These T cell receptor beta chains were read from a single sample in a study of Graves' ophthalmopathy and Graves' hyperthyroidism. TCRdb itself ran the multiplex PCR reads through MiXCR, one entry per CDR3 protein. The sample holds 45,000 to 60,000 distinct CDR3 sequences, under 55% seen once. The sequenced material came from peripheral blood. The receptor set was obtained from an adult woman with Graves' ophthalmopathy. Each CDR3 is given with its conserved first and last residue. A D gene is named only where the DNA matches it firmly. Some rows have no size entry. The others give once, few or many, or a class for an expanded clone.

D	V	J	size	DNA	CDR3
-	TRBV5-1	TRBJ2-1	-	TGCGCCAGCAGCTCAAGCGGAGTGGGCAATGAGCAGTTCTTC	CASSSSGVGNEQFF
-	TRBV7-9	TRBJ1-4	-	TGTGCCAGCAGCTCAACAGGGAAGGGAACTAATGAAAAACTGTTTTTT	CASSSTGKGTNEKLFF
-	TRBV7-2	TRBJ2-7	many	TGTGCCAGCAGCCTGGTAATGGGCCCCCTCGAGCAGTACTTC	CASSLVMGPLEQYF
TRBD2	TRBV20-1	TRBJ2-2	many	TGCAGTGCTCCAGGGAGGGGACGGTTGAACACCGGGGAGCTGTTTTTT	CSAPGRGRLNTGELFF
-	TRBV5-8	TRBJ2-2	many	TGTGCCAGCAGCTTGGCGGTAGGGTGGAGCGGGGAGCTGTTTTTT	CASSLAVGWSGELFF
-	TRBV6-1	TRBJ2-1	many	TGTGCCAGCAGTGGCCCCGGGGGATCCTACAATGAGCAGTTCTTC	CASSGPGGSYNEQFF
TRBD2	TRBV20-1	TRBJ2-7	-	TGCAGTGCGCAAGGGTCAGCGGGAGTTTTCGGCTACGAGCAGTACTTC	CSAQGSAGVFGYEQYF
-	TRBV6-2/TRBV6-3	TRBJ2-6	many	TGTGCCAGCAGTCAGGACAACTCTGGGGCCAACGTCCTGACTTTC	CASSQDNSGANVLTF
TRBD1	TRBV12-3/TRBV12-4	TRBJ2-3	many	TGTGCCAGCATCTCGCCCAGGGGACAGAGCACAGATACGCAGTATTTT	CASISPRGQSTDTQYF
-	TRBV7-2	TRBJ1-1	-	TGTGCCAGCAGCTCTCTCTGGGACGGGGTTAGGACTGAAGCTTTCTTT	CASSSLWDGVRTEAFF
-	TRBV29-1	TRBJ2-1	-	TGCGGCGTTGTACCCCTAGAAGCAGGCAATGGGCAGTTCTTC	CGVVPLEAGNGQFF
-	TRBV29-1	TRBJ2-7	-	TGCAGCGTGGGACAGGGGTCAGGACTAGCGGGCAACACCCCCTCCTCCTACGAGCAGTACTTC	CSVGQGSGLAGNTPSSYEQYF
TRBD2	TRBV6-5	TRBJ2-1	many	TGTGCCAGCAGTCCACTCGGGGGTAGCGGGGTCTTCTACAATGAGCAGTTCTTC	CASSPLGGSGVFYNEQFF
-	TRBV29-1	TRBJ2-1	-	TGCAGCGTGGACATTCCCTCCTACAATGAGCAGTTCTTC	CSVDIPSYNEQFF
-	TRBV19	TRBJ2-7	many	TGTGCCAGTAGTATCCAGGTCGCGGACTACGAGCAGTACTTC	CASSIQVADYEQYF
-	TRBV19	TRBJ1-5	-	TGTGCCAGTCATTCGGGACAGCCCCAGCATTTT	CASHSGQPQHF
TRBD1	TRBV20-1	TRBJ1-5	-	TGCAGTGCCAAAGATCCGACAGGGTCAGGTCAGCCCCAGCATTTT	CSAKDPTGSGQPQHF